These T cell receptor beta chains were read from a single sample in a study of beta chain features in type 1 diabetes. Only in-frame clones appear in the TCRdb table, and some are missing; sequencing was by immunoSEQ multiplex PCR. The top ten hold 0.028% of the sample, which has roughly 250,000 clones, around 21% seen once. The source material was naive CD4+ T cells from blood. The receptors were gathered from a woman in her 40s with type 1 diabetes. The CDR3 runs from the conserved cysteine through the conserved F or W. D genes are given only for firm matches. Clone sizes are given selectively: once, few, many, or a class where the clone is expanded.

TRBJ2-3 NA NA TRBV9 TGTGCCAGCAGCGTAGGCAATCGGCGGGGAGATACGCAGTATTTT CASSVGNRRGDTQYF
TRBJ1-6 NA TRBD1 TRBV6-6 TGTGCCAGCGAGGGGACAGGGGGTAATTCACCCCTCCACTTT CASEGTGGNSPLHF
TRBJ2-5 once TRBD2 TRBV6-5 TGTGCCAGCAGTTCCGGACTAGCGGTTCAAGAGACCCAGTACTTC CASSSGLAVQETQYF
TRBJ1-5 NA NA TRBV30 TGTGCCTGGAGAACCACAGGCAATCAGCCCCAGCATTTT CAWRTTGNQPQHF
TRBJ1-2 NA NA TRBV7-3 TGTGCCAGCAGCTTTGGGGCGGGGGCAGGAGGCTACACCTTC CASSFGAGAGGYTF
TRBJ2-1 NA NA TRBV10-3 TGTGCCATCAGTGCCTCCGGGAAGGATGAGCAGTTCTTC CAISASGKDEQFF
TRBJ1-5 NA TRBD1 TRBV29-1 TGCAGCGTTGTTCAGGGGGCGAGCGGCAATCAGCCCCAGCATTTT CSVVQGASGNQPQHF
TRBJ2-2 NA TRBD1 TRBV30 TGTGCCTCTTCCGGGACAGGGGCCCTCACCGGGGAGCTGTTTTTT CASSGTGALTGELFF
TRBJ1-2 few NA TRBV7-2 TGTGCCAGCAGCGCTGACAGGACCTATGGCTACACCTTC CASSADRTYGYTF
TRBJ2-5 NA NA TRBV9 TGTGCCAGCACCGAAAGAGGACTGGGGACCCAGTACTTC CASTERGLGTQYF
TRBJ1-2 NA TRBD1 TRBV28 TGTGCCAGCAGTTTGACAGGGGGCATTGTTATTAACTATGGCTACACCTTC CASSLTGGIVINYGYTF
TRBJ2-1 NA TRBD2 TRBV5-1 TGCGCCAGCAGGTTTATAGCGGGATCCTACAATGAGCAGTTCTTC CASRFIAGSYNEQFF
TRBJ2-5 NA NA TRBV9 TGTGCCAGCAGCGTAGAGCCTAGCCCCCAACAGACCCAGTACTTC CASSVEPSPQQTQYF
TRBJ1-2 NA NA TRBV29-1 TGCAGCGTTCTACAGGGAGGCTACACCTTC CSVLQGGYTF
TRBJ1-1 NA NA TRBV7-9 TGTGCCAGTATCGAGGGTAGCATGAACACTGAAGCTTTCTTT CASIEGSMNTEAFF
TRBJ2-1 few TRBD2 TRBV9 TGTGCCAGCAGCCCGGGACTAGCGGGGGCTTCCTACAATGAGCAGTTCTTC CASSPGLAGASYNEQFF
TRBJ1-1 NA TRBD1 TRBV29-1 TGCAGCGCAGACAGGGGGGACACTGAAGCTTTCTTT CSADRGDTEAFF
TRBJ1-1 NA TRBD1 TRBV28 TGTGCCAGCATATGGACAGGGGGCGCGTCTGAAGCTTTCTTT CASIWTGGASEAFF
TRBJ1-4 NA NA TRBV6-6 TGTGCCAGCAGTCAGACATCGAGGGAGCGGAAACTGTTTTTT CASSQTSRERKLFF
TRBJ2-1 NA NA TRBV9 TGTGCCAGCAGCGTGGGTCGCGGAGGGTCCTACAATGAGCAGTTCTTC CASSVGRGGSYNEQFF
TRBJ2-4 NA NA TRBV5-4 TGTGCCAGCAGCTTGGGTGGGAGTGGGGCCAAAAACATTCAGTACTTC CASSLGGSGAKNIQYF
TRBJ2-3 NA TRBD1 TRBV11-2 TGTGCCAGCAGCCAGACAGGGGGCGCGTCTGGAGATACGCAGTATTTT CASSQTGGASGDTQYF
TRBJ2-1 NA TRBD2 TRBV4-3 TGCGCCAGCAGCCAGTTACTAGCGGTACCGGATGAGCAGTTCTTC CASSQLLAVPDEQFF
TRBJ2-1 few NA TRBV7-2 TGTGCCAGCAGCACCCGGGACTGGGGGTCCAATGAGCAGTTCTTC CASSTRDWGSNEQFF
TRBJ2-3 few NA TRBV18 TGTGCCAGCTCACCAACCCTTGGAGGCACAGATACGCAGTATTTT CASSPTLGGTDTQYF
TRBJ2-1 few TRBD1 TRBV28 TGTGCCAGCGGCGGGACAGGGTCTGGGGTGTATGAGCAGTTCTTC CASGGTGSGVYEQFF
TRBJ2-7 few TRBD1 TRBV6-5 TGTGCCAGCAGTCATGGGACAGGGACTGGGTACGAGCAGTACTTC CASSHGTGTGYEQYF
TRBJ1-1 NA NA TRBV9 TGTGCCAGCAGCGCGGGGGGAGGGGCCAACACTGAAGCTTTCTTT CASSAGGGANTEAFF
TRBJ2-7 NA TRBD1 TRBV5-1 TGCGCCAGCAGTACACCGCTCAGGGGGTTCTCCTACGAGCAGTACTTC CASSTPLRGFSYEQYF
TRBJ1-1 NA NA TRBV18 TGTGCCAGCTCACCACCGGGAGTCCCAGGAGCTTTCTTT CASSPPGVPGAFF
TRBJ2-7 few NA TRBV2 TGTGCCATCACAGGGTTTTCCTACGAGCAGTACTTC CAITGFSYEQYF
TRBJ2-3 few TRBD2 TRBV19 TGTGCCAGTAGGCGGGAGTTCGGACCCACAGATACGCAGTATTTT CASRREFGPTDTQYF
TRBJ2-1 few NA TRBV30 TGTGCCTGGAGTGTACGGGGGAGTCCTAAGCAGTTCTTC CAWSVRGSPKQFF
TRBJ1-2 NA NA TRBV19 TGTGCCAGTAGTATTGAGCCTACAGGATTCTATGGCTACACCTTC CASSIEPTGFYGYTF
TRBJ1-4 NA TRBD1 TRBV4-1 TGCGCCAGCAGCAACTTACCGGGACAGGGGGATGAAAAACTGTTTTTT CASSNLPGQGDEKLFF
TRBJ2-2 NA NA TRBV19 TGTGCCAGTAGTATTAGCCAGAACACCGGGGAGCTGTTTTTT CASSISQNTGELFF
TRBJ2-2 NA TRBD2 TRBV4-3 TGCGCCAGCAGCCAAGATTGGGCGGGAGGGGTAGCGAACACCGGGGAGCTGTTTTTT CASSQDWAGGVANTGELFF
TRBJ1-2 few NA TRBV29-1 TGCAGCGTTGAGACCCGCACCGGGGGGACTAACTATGGCTACACCTTC CSVETRTGGTNYGYTF
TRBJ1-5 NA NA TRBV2 TGTGCCAGCAGTGCATTTGAGGGATACCTGGGGTCCCAGCATTTT CASSAFEGYLGSQHF
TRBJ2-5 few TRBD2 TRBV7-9 TGTGCCAGCAGCTTAGCGCGAACGTCACTAGCGGGAGGGCCAGAGACCCAGTACTTC CASSLARTSLAGGPETQYF
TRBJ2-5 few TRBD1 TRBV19 TGTGCCAGTACCCCGACAGGGGCCCGCGGACAAGAGACCCAGTACTTC CASTPTGARGQETQYF
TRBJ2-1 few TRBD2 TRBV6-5 TGTGCCAGCAGACAGCGGGGGGCACACAATGAGCAGTTCTTC CASRQRGAHNEQFF
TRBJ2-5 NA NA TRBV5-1 TGCGCCAGCAGCCCTGGGGGCCGGGAGACCCAGTACTTC CASSPGGRETQYF